This T cell receptor (beta chain) was profiled in a study of tumor-infiltrating lymphocytes in primary liver carcinoma (dated 2017 in TCRdb). General notes on the study: Between late 2015 and 2016, several patients in China with histopathologically diagnosed primary liver carcinoma had surgical resection. Each sample produced about 3.5 to 8 million productive TCRbeta reads, and read depth showed no significant difference between tissue types. A total of 35 or so specimens from 5 patients, comprising some 25 tumor regions, 5 adjacent noncancerous liver tissues and 5 peripheral blood samples, were covered by TCRbeta repertoire sequencing. Of the five patients, three men and two women aged 30 to 69 years, four had hepatocellular carcinoma and one had combined HCC and intrahepatic cholangiocarcinoma. High reproducibility was observed for the technical replicate repertoires, with mean shared-clone rates around 0.9 and correlation coefficients above 0.95. The five patients had tumors of stage T1-T3 N0M0, with maximum diameters ranging from roughly 4.2 to 10 cm. For each liver tumor, the study sampled five regions along with adjacent normal tissue and blood, and applied TCRbeta repertoire sequencing, expression microarrays and whole-exome sequencing. Summary of the overall study and its limitations: Pairs of tumor regions showed greater repertoire overlap (mean around 36%) than tumor-adjacent pairs (approximately 17%) or tumor-blood pairs (roughly 15%), which is consistent with antigen-driven expansion. Compared with blood, tumors had a significantly larger share of the repertoire taken up by the top 250 clones (p = 0.039). Because the samples were bulk and unsorted, CD4+ and CD8+ T cell repertoires could not be compared. Only the TCR beta chain was sequenced, so true repertoire diversity is likely underestimated because unpaired alpha chains were not captured. With just a handful of patients in the study, the authors point out that the findings should be validated in a larger study.

TCRbeta-specific cDNA was reverse-transcribed from approximately 0.5 ug total RNA using a constant-region primer and ProtoScript II reverse transcriptase. Three nested multiplex PCR rounds, following a slightly modified ARM-PCR procedure, were used to build the TCRbeta libraries. Each of the first two PCR rounds ran for about 10 cycles and used multiplex TRBV1-TRBV30 forward primers together with a Cbeta reverse primer. Sample barcodes and Illumina adapters were added in a final 25-cycle PCR using Deep VentR polymerase. Before sequencing, amplicons between 200 and 500 bp were purified from gel using a QIAquick gel extraction kit. An Illumina HiSeq 2500 was used to sequence the TCRbeta amplicons with 250-bp paired-end reads. As for the original processing: Trimmomatic v0.33 was used to quality-trim the reads, and FLASH v1.2.11 was used to merge paired reads so that full CDR3 sequences could be recovered. V, D and J germline segments were assigned to the rearranged TCRbeta sequences by MiGEC v1.2.1b. Clonotype statistics and Shannon-Wiener diversity indices were calculated with VDJtools v1.0.0. To reduce sampling bias, subsequent analyses other than the diversity analysis used only the 250 most abundant clonotypes in each sample. The raw public data were reprocessed by TCRdb itself: fastp quality trimming at Q25, MiXCR clonotype calling, in-frame beta chains only. Merged by CDR3 protein, the rows form single entries marked with the most common genes and DNA. The V and J calls reflect TCRdb's pipeline rather than the authors' work. This sample lists 330,000 or so distinct CDR3 sequences; almost 65% were detected once. The ten top clones hold under 8.5% of the sample.

Blood RNA was extracted from unsorted whole blood with TRIzol reagent; germline DNA came from the DNeasy Blood & Tissue kit. At the time of sampling, the patients were treatment-naive and had chronic HBV infection. Before surgery, 4 to 5 milliliters of peripheral blood were collected into K2EDTA tubes. The germline V gene sets CDR1 to SQVTM and CDR2 to ANQGSEA. The CDR3 covers 11 residues, taking in both the cysteine and the phenylalanine. Only the CDR3 DNA stays, 33 bases, in frame from base 1. A word on this clonotype: What this receptor recognizes is not known. One base away lies a much larger clone, so this may be a sequencing read error.

This clonotype was obtained from a man aged 35 to 55 with primary liver carcinoma and hepatitis B virus infection. The sequenced sample was peripheral blood. The chain joins TRBV29-1 to TRBJ1-4; no D segment can be confidently identified. The sequenced DNA is TGCAGAGTGATGGATAATGAAAAACTGTTTTTT. Its protein reads: CRVMDNEKLFF.